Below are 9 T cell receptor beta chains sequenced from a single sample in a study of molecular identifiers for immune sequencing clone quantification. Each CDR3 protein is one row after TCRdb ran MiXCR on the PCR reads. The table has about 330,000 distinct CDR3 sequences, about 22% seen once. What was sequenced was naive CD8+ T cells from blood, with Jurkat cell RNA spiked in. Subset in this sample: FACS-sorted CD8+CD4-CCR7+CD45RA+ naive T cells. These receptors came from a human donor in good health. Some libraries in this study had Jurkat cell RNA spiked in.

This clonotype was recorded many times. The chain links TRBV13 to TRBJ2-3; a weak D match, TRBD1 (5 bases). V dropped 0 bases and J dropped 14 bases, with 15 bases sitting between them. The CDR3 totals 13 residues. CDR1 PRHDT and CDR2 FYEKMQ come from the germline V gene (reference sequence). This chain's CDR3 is CASSLGTGRSLYF. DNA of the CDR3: TGTGCCAGCAGCTTAGGCACAGGCCGGTCATTGTATTTT.

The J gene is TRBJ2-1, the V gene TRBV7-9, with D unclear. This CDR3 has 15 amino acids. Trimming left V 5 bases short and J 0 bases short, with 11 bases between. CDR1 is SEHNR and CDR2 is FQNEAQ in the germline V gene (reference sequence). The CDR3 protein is CASSNTPSSYNEQFF. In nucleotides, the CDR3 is TGTGCCAGCAGCAACACTCCCAGCTCCTACAATGAGCAGTTCTTC.

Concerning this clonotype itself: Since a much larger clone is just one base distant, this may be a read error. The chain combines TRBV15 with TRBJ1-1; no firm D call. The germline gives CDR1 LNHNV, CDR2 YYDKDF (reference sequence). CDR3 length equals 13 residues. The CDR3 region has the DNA TGTGCCACCAGCAGACTCCCTAGTGCTGAAGCTCTCTTT. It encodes CATSRLPSAEALF. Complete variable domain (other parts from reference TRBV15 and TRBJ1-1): DAMVIQNPRYQVTQFGKPVTLSCSQTLNHNVMYWYQQKSSQAPKLLFHYYDKDFNNEADTPDNFQSRRPNTSFCFLDIRSPGLGDTAMYLCATSRLPSAEALFGQGTRLTVV.

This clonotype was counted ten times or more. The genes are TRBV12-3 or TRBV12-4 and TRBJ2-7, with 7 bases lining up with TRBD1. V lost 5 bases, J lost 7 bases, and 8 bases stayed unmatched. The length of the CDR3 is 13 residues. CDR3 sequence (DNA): TGTGCCAGCAGTCCAGGACAGGTTACGGAGCAGTACTTC. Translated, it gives CASSPGQVTEQYF.

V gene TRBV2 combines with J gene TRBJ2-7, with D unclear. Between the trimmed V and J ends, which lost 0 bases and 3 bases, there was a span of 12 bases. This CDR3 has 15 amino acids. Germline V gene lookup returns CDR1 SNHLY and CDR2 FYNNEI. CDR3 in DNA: TGTGCCAGCAGTGAAGCGTTTGGTGCCCTCTACGAGCAGTACTTC. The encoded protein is CASSEAFGALYEQYF.

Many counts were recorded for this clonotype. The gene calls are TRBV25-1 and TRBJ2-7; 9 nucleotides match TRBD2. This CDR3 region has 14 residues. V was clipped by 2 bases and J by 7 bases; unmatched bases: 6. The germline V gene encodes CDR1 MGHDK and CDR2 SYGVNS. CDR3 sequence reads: CASSEGAGGLEQYF. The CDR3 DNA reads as TGTGCCAGCAGTGAAGGAGCGGGGGGACTAGAGCAGTACTTC.

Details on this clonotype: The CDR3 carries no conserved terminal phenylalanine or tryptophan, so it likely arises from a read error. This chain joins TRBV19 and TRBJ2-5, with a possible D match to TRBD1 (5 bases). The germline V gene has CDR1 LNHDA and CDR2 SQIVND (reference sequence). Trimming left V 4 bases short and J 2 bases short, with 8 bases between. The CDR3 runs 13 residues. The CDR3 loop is CASSRQLQETQYC. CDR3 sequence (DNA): TGTGCCAGTAGTAGACAGCTACAAGAGACCCAGTACTGC.

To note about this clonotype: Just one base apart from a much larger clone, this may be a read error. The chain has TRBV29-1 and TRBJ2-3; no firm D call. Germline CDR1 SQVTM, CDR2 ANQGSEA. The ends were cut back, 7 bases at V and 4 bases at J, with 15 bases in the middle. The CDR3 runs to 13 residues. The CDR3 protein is CSAEAWPADTQYF. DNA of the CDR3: TGCAGCGCCGAAGCGTGGCCTGCAGATACGCAGTATTTT.

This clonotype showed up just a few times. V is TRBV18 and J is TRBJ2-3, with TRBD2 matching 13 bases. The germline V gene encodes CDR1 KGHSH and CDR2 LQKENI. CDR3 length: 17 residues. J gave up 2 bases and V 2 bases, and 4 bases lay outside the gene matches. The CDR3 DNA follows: TGTGCCAGCTCACCAGGGGGACTAGCGGGATACACAGATACGCAGTATTTT. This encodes CASSPGGLAGYTDTQYF.